These 5 T cell receptor beta chains were all obtained from the same sample, sequenced in a study of T cell responses to AZD1222 COVID-19 vaccine. Here immunoSEQ multiplex PCR was the method, and the copy in TCRdb shows in-frame clones only, minus some. The data show about 78,000 clones, with roughly four fifths seen just once and about 3% held by the top ten. The material sequenced was peripheral blood, taken on day 0 of AZD1222 vaccination. Receptors originate from an adult in good health.

The chain joins TRBV19 to TRBJ1-1; 8 nucleotides agree with TRBD1. J lost 9 bases, V lost 0 bases, and 9 bases had no gene match. The CDR3 covers 15 residues. Germline V gene lookup returns CDR1 LNHDA and CDR2 SQIVND (reference sequence). The CDR3 here is CASSIDLGRGRKAFF. The CDR3 DNA is TGTGCCAGTAGTATAGATCTTGGCAGGGGGCGAAAAGCTTTCTTT.

This clone was seen a single time. The chain is built from TRBV27 and TRBJ2-7; 12 nucleotides line up with TRBD2. The CDR3 sequence is 17 residues long. Germline V lookup: CDR1 MNHEY, CDR2 SMNVEV (reference sequence). V trimming: 5 bases; J trimming: 1 base; junction bases outside the gene matches: 9. The DNA for the CDR3 is TGTGCCAGCAGTCCGCTAGCGGGGGGGCTAGTTTCCTACGAGCAGTACTTC. It yields the protein CASSPLAGGLVSYEQYF.

The CDR3 sequence: CVVGASGSTDTQYF. In DNA form, the CDR3 reads TGTGTCGTAGGGGCTAGCGGGAGCACAGATACGCAGTATTTT. V is TRBV6-6 and J is TRBJ2-3, with TRBD2 identical over 8 bases. Per the germline V gene, CDR1 is MNHNY and CDR2 is SVGAGI (reference sequence). The CDR3 is made up of 14 amino acids.

This clone was observed a single time. The chain has TRBV27 and TRBJ1-6; TRBD1 agrees at 7 bases. The germline V gene has CDR1 MNHEY and CDR2 SMNVEV (reference sequence). CDR3 length: 15 amino acids. V was pared by 2 bases and J by 7 bases, with 5 bases of the junction left unmatched. CDR3 region: CASSLIRQGNSPLHF. DNA of the CDR3: TGTGCCAGCAGTTTAATCCGACAGGGAAATTCACCCCTCCACTTT.

The chain has TRBV10-3 and TRBJ2-1; a possible D gene is TRBD2 (6 bases). Germline assignment: CDR1 ENHRY and CDR2 SYGVKD. V lost 4 bases to trimming and J lost 5 bases, with 24 bases between them. The CDR3 contains 18 residues. CDR3 sequence: CAISVGGRTGEGHNEQFF. CDR3 sequence (DNA): TGTGCCATCAGTGTCGGGGGTCGAACGGGAGAGGGGCACAATGAGCAGTTCTTC.